This T cell receptor beta chain was recorded in a study of blood T cell repertoires in COVID-19. CDR3 size: 16 residues. Germline V CDR1 and CDR2: SGHNT, YYREEE (reference sequence). V was cut by 0 bases and J by 1 base, with 10 bases left in between. Assay: immunoSEQ multiplex PCR; the TCRdb copy retains only in-frame clones and omits some. In the table there are roughly 180,000 clones, approximately 81% of which are singletons. Sequencing was done on a sample of peripheral blood. This sequence originates from a woman between 45 and 65 years old with COVID-19, enrolled during active disease. The rearrangement uses TRBV5-4 and TRBJ2-2, with D hard to call. The CDR3 protein is CASSLGASQNTGELFF. As DNA, the CDR3 is TGTGCCAGCAGCTTGGGTGCAAGCCAGAACACCGGGGAGCTGTTTTTT.